This TCR beta chain was documented in a study of cytotoxic CD8 clonotypes in ibrutinib-treated CLL. V was cut by 3 bases and J by 3 bases, with 13 bases left in between. This CDR3 comprises 14 residues. Germline loops: CDR1 SGHDT, CDR2 YYEEEE. Method: immunoSEQ multiplex PCR; TCRdb's copy keeps in-frame clones and lacks some. The profile shows roughly 250,000 clones, around 70% of them singletons. This TCR derives from a human donor with chronic lymphocytic leukemia. This specimen was PBMCs, taken after 24 months of ibrutinib treatment. This rearrangement joins TRBV5-6 to TRBJ2-7; maybe TRBD1 (6 bases). The CDR3 spells CASSSTGPDYEQYF. The CDR3 region has the DNA TGTGCCAGCAGCTCTACAGGGCCTGACTACGAGCAGTACTTC.